What follows are 32 T cell receptor beta chains derived from one specimen sequenced in a study of T cells expressing NK-cell markers. Using the 5' RACE reads, TCRdb records one entry per CDR3 protein without DNA. This sample's table has 500,000 to 600,000 distinct CDR3 sequences. The sample taken for sequencing was blood T cells: a sorted CD56 or NKG2C T cell subset, CD4+ or CD8+ T cells, or bulk PBMC T cells (not recorded which). These TCRs come from a man younger than 35 in good health.

The chain links TRBV4-1 to TRBJ2-2; TCRdb gives TRBD2 as the D gene, but with no DNA this cannot be confirmed. CDR1 is MGHRA, CDR2 YSYEKL, per germline. The CDR3 length is 12 residues. CDR3 loop: CASMGGPGELFF.

The rearrangement uses TRBV12-3 or TRBV12-4 and TRBJ2-5; as DNA is missing, the TRBD1 call by TCRdb cannot be tested. CDR3 length equals 15 residues. The CDR3 loop is CASSLIVGARETQYF.

V and J are TRBV7-9 and TRBJ2-1. CDR1 SEHNR and CDR2 FQNEAQ come from the germline V gene (reference sequence). The CDR3 has 14 residues. CDR3 sequence reads: CASLFGSSYNEQFF.

The chain combines TRBV18 with TRBJ1-1; checking the TCRdb D call of TRBD1 is not possible without DNA. The CDR3 has 14 residues. The germline CDR1 and CDR2 sequences are KGHSH and LQKENI. CDR3 in amino acids: CASSPQAGGTEAFF.

CDR3 sequence reads: CASSSPGLAGGPSNEQFF. V usage is TRBV11-2 and J usage is TRBJ2-1; TCRdb's assignment of TRBD2 cannot be checked, as there is no DNA. The CDR3 extends over 18 amino acids. Germline loops: CDR1 SGHAT, CDR2 FQNNGV.

The CDR3: CASSAISDNEQFF. The chain combines TRBV9 with TRBJ2-1; TCRdb's assignment of TRBD2 cannot be checked, as there is no DNA. The germline gives CDR1 SGDLS, CDR2 YYNGEE. CDR3 size: 13 residues.

The J gene is TRBJ2-3, the V gene TRBV12-3 or TRBV12-4. This CDR3 is 12 amino acids long. CDR3 residues: CASSSTVRTQYF.

This sequence joins TRBV29-1 and TRBJ1-2. The germline V gene encodes CDR1 SQVTM and CDR2 ANQGSEA. This CDR3 region has 16 residues. This chain's CDR3 is CSVEGDPFASNYGYTF.

The chain employs TRBV12-3 or TRBV12-4 and TRBJ2-5. The CDR3 length is 15 residues. The CDR3: CASSLGWGADETQYF.

The chain employs TRBV4-2 and TRBJ2-6; the D call of TRBD2 rests on TCRdb alone, since no DNA is present to check it. The CDR3 has 18 amino acids. The germline gives CDR1 LGHNA, CDR2 YNFKEQ. The CDR3: CASSQYQGLGSGANVLTF.

This rearrangement joins TRBV28 to TRBJ1-2; the D call of TRBD1 rests on TCRdb alone, since no DNA is present to check it. The CDR3 extends over 15 amino acids. Germline CDR1 MDHEN, CDR2 SYDVKM. The CDR3 spells CASSSPSTANYGYTF.

V usage is TRBV7-9 and J usage is TRBJ2-5; absent DNA, TCRdb's TRBD2 call cannot be checked. Per the germline V gene, CDR1 is SEHNR and CDR2 is FQNEAQ (reference sequence). The CDR3 is 15 amino acids. The CDR3 sequence is CASSKAGQYQETQYF.

The gene calls are TRBV28 and TRBJ2-5; TCRdb's assignment of TRBD1 cannot be checked, as there is no DNA. Germline CDR1 MDHEN, CDR2 SYDVKM. The length of the CDR3 is 15 residues. CDR3 sequence reads: CASSSPSTGGETQYF.

The chain links TRBV28 to TRBJ2-7. The length of the CDR3 is 13 residues. Germline V gene sequence: CDR1 MDHEN, CDR2 SYDVKM. Here the CDR3 reads CASSPQVAYEQYF.

The chain links TRBV24-1 to TRBJ1-4; the D call of TRBD1 rests on TCRdb alone, since no DNA is present to check it. Looked up from germline, CDR1 is KGHDR and CDR2 is SFDVKD. The CDR3 runs to 15 residues. The CDR3 protein is CATSDSTGDNEKLFF.

The rearrangement joins TRBV20-1 to TRBJ2-5. The CDR3 length is 12 residues. Germline CDR1 reads DFQATT; CDR2 reads SNEGSKA (reference sequence). The CDR3 spells CSASSIRETQYF.

This chain connects TRBV11-2 to TRBJ2-3; as DNA is missing, the TRBD2 call by TCRdb cannot be tested. CDR1 and CDR2 from the germline V gene are SGHAT and FQNNGV. CDR3 length: 16 amino acids. The CDR3 loop reads CASSRKLAGTTDTQYF.

V is TRBV7-9 and J is TRBJ1-4; the TRBD1 assignment by TCRdb is unverifiable without DNA. Germline V lookup: CDR1 SEHNR, CDR2 FQNEAQ (reference sequence). The CDR3 is made up of 15 amino acids. The CDR3 loop is CASSLNTAGREKLFF.

V gene TRBV30 combines with J gene TRBJ1-1; TCRdb names TRBD1, which stays unverified in the absence of DNA. Germline CDR1 reads GTSNPN; CDR2 reads SVGIG (reference sequence). This CDR3 region has 17 residues. CDR3: CAWSPVLDIRSSTEAFF. The full variable domain, its missing parts supplied by reference TRBV30 and TRBJ1-1, is SQTIHQWPATLVQPVGSPLSLECTVEGTSNPNLYWYRQAAGRGLQLLFYSVGIGQISSEVPQNLSASRPQDRQFILSSKKLLLSDSGFYLCAWSPVLDIRSSTEAFFGQGTRLTVV.

The chain combines TRBV11-2 with TRBJ2-3. Germline-derived CDR1 and CDR2 are SGHAT and FQNNGV. There are 14 residues in the CDR3. CDR3: CASSLFLGPDTQYF.

J is TRBJ1-1 and V is TRBV5-1; as DNA is missing, the TRBD1 call by TCRdb cannot be tested. The length of the CDR3 is 13 residues. Germline V gene lookup returns CDR1 SGHRS and CDR2 YFSETQ. CDR3 protein: CASGGEVGTEAFF.

The gene calls are TRBV20-1 and TRBJ2-5; TCRdb indicates TRBD1, and absent DNA this call remains unverified. The CDR3 runs 14 residues. Germline assignment: CDR1 DFQATT and CDR2 SNEGSKA (reference sequence). The CDR3 sequence is CSARRPGARETQYF.

The V and J genes are TRBV24-1 and TRBJ2-3; no DNA is available, so the TRBD1 call from TCRdb remains unchecked. The V gene's germline CDR1 is KGHDR and CDR2 SFDVKD. The CDR3 spans 17 residues. This chain's CDR3 is CATSDRGPGVPTDTQYF.

The V call is TRBV12-3 or TRBV12-4, the J call TRBJ2-2; without DNA, the TCRdb call of TRBD2 cannot be checked. The CDR3 spans 15 residues. The chain's CDR3 is CASRGLAGEGGELFF.

CDR3 sequence: CATSGIPGLARFF. The V call is TRBV15, the J call TRBJ2-1; the TRBD2 assignment by TCRdb is unverifiable without DNA. The CDR3 sequence is 13 residues long. CDR1 and CDR2 from the germline V gene are LNHNV and YYDKDF (reference sequence).

The chain has TRBV20-1 and TRBJ2-7. This CDR3 spans 12 amino acids. Germline CDR1 is DFQATT and CDR2 is SNEGSKA (reference sequence). CDR3 region: CSASGSSYEQYF.

The gene calls are TRBV18 and TRBJ1-1. This CDR3 has 16 amino acids. Germline-derived CDR1 and CDR2 are KGHSH and LQKENI. The chain's CDR3 is CASSPEQMGSGTEAFF.

CDR3 sequence reads: CSAALGDEQYF. This chain uses TRBV29-1 with TRBJ2-7. This CDR3 comprises 11 residues. Per germline, CDR1 SQVTM and CDR2 ANQGSEA.

The V and J genes are TRBV12-3 or TRBV12-4 and TRBJ2-2; the TCRdb D gene call, TRBD2, has no DNA to confirm it. The CDR3 totals 17 residues. CDR3 sequence reads: CASSRGALAGGVGELFF.

V and J are TRBV15 and TRBJ2-3; TCRdb gives TRBD2 as the D gene, but with no DNA this cannot be confirmed. The germline V gene has CDR1 LNHNV and CDR2 YYDKDF (reference sequence). The CDR3 runs 15 residues. The CDR3 here is CATSRDPSGTDTQYF. The variable domain in full, completed from reference TRBV15 and TRBJ2-3, reads DAMVIQNPRYQVTQFGKPVTLSCSQTLNHNVMYWYQQKSSQAPKLLFHYYDKDFNNEADTPDNFQSRRPNTSFCFLDIRSPGLGDTAMYLCATSRDPSGTDTQYFGPGTRLTVL.

The rearrangement links TRBV7-2 to TRBJ1-2; TCRdb indicates TRBD1, and absent DNA this call remains unverified. Looked up from germline, CDR1 is SGHTA and CDR2 is FQGNSA. The CDR3 loop spans 14 amino acids. The CDR3 loop is CASSFDRNNYGYTF. Combining the CDR3 with reference TRBV7-2 and TRBJ1-2 gives the whole variable domain GAGVSQSPSNKVTEKGKDVELRCDPISGHTALYWYRQSLGQGLEFLIYFQGNSAPDKSGLPSDRFSAERTGGSVSTLTIQRTQQEDSAVYLCASSFDRNNYGYTFGSGTRLTVV.

The chain recombines TRBV27 with TRBJ2-7; TCRdb reports TRBD1, a call that lacks DNA to check it against. The CDR3 has 15 amino acids. Germline V gene lookup returns CDR1 MNHEY and CDR2 SMNVEV (reference sequence). This chain's CDR3 is CASSLSGTGPYEQYF.